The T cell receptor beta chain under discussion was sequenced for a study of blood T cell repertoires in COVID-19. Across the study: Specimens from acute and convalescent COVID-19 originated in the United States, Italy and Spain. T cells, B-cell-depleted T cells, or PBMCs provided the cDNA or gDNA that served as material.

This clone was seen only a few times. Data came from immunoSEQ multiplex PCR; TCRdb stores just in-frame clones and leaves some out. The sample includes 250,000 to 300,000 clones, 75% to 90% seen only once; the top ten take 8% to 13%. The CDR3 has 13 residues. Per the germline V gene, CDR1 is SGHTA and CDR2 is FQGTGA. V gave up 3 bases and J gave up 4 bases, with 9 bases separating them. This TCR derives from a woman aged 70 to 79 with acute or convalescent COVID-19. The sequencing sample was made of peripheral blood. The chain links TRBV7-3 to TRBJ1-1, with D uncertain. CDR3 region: CASSLEGGTEAFF. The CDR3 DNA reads TGTGCCAGCAGCTTGGAGGGAGGCACTGAAGCTTTCTTT.